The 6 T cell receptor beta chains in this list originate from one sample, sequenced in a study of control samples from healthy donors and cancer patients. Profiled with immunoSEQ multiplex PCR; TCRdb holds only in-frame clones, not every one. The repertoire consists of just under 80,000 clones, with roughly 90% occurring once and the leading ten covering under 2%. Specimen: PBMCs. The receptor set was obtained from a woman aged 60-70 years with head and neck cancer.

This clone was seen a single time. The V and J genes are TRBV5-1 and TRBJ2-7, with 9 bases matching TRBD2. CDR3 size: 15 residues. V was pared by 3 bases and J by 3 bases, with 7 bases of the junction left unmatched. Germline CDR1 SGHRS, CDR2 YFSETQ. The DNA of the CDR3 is TGCGCCAGCAGCTGGACAGCGGGAGGAGTCTACGAGCAGTACTTC. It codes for CASSWTAGGVYEQYF.

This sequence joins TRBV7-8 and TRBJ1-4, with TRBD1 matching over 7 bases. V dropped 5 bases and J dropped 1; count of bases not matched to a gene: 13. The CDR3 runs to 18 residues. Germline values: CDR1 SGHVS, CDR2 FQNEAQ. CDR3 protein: CASSDRTGLPGTNEKLFF. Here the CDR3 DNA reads TGTGCCAGCAGCGACCGGACAGGTCTACCGGGAACTAATGAAAAACTGTTTTTT.

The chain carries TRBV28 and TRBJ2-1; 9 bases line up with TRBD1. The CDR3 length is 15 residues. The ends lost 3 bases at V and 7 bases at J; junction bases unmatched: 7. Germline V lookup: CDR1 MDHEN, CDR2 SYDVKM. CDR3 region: CASSFPGQGRNEQFF. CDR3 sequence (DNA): TGTGCCAGCAGTTTCCCGGGACAGGGACGAAATGAGCAGTTCTTC. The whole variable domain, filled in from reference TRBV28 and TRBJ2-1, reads DVKVTQSSRYLVKRTGEKVFLECVQDMDHENMFWYRQDPGLGLRLIYFSYDVKMKEKGDIPEGYSVSREKKERFSLILESASTNQTSMYLCASSFPGQGRNEQFFGPGTRLTVL.

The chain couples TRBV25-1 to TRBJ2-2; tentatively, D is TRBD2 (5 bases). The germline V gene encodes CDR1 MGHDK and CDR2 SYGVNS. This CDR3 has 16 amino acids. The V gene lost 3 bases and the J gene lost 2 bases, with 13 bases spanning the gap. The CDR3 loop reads CASSDWLADNTGELFF. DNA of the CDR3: TGTGCCAGCAGTGATTGGCTAGCAGATAACACCGGGGAGCTGTTTTTT.

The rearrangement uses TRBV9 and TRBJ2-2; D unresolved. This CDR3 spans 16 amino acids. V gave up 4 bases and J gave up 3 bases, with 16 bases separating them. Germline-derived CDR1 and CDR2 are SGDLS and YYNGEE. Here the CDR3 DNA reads TGTGCCAGCAGCCCCCGGATTCACCCCGACACCGGGGAGCTGTTTTTT. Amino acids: CASSPRIHPDTGELFF.

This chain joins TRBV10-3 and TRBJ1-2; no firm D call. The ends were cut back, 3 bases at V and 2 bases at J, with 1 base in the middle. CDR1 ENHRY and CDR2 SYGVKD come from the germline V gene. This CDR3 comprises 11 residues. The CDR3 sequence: CAISDNYGYTF. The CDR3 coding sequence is TGTGCCATCAGTGACAACTATGGCTACACCTTC.